This TCR beta chain was observed in a study of Ad26.COV2.S vaccination and SARS-CoV-2 variants. Study background: The COV1001 Ad26.COV2.S trial arm included the donor. Ad26.COV2.S given intramuscularly, once or twice 56 days apart.

Treatment of the sample: approximately 18 received Ad26.COV2.S at low or high dose, single or two shots; a few received placebo; per-sample allocation not given. Sampling happened 63 days after the first vaccine or placebo injection. V shed 1 base, J shed 5 bases, and the junction held 6 bases outside the gene matches. CDR1 is SGHAT, CDR2 FQNNGV, per germline. The CDR3 covers 16 residues. Clones were sequenced by immunoSEQ multiplex PCR, and TCRdb holds only the in-frame ones, with some missing. Found here are more than 400,000 clones, around 93% of them singletons; the top ten hold more than 1.5%. Findings and caveats of the study: The authors reported substantial breadth in spike-specific CD8+ and CD4+ T cell responses after vaccination. Breadth measured for non-spike TCRs was similar across vaccine and placebo recipients.

Regarding this clone: The antigen remains undetermined.

The specimen comprised peripheral blood, sampled in a trial of Ad26.COV2.S vaccine versus placebo. The chain uses TRBV11-2 and TRBJ1-1, with 11 bases fitting TRBD1. The TCR comes from a person between 18 and 59 years old who received the Ad26.COV2.S COVID-19 vaccine or a placebo. The CDR3 nucleotides read TGTGCCAGCAGCTTAGCAGGGACAGGGGGGGGGACTGAAGCTTTCTTT. Its translation is CASSLAGTGGGTEAFF. Filled out from reference TRBV11-2 and TRBJ1-1, the complete variable domain reads EAGVAQSPRYKIIEKRQSVAFWCNPISGHATLYWYQQILGQGPKLLIQFQNNGVVDDSQLPKDRFSAERLKGVDSTLKIQPAKLEDSAVYLCASSLAGTGGGTEAFFGQGTRLTVV.